The rows below give T cell receptor beta chains drawn from one sample of a study of blood T cell repertoires in COVID-19. Generated by immunoSEQ multiplex PCR, the TCRdb table keeps only in-frame clones and is missing some. The sample has a few hundred thousand clones, approximately 92% seen once; the top ten hold approximately 1%. Sequences were obtained from PBMCs or T cells enriched from blood (not recorded which). The receptors shown here come from a man aged 18-30 years who had recovered from COVID-19. Each CDR3 is given without its conserved first and last residue. Rows may omit the clone size; those that give it use once, few, many or a size class.

j_call v_call clone_size cdr3_aa
TRBJ2-7 TRBV30 . AWSRQSYEQY
TRBJ2-3 TRBV9 . ASIQGLGPTDTQY
TRBJ2-2 TRBV2 . ASRREVSGELF
TRBJ1-1 TRBV19 . ASSTSLMREKPNTEAF
TRBJ2-3 TRBV4-3 . ASSQKTPTVPTDTQY
TRBJ2-7 TRBV5-1 . ASSLGQSSYEQY
TRBJ2-6 TRBV27 . ASSSRVESPGANVLT
TRBJ1-1 TRBV27 once ASRLNTEAF
TRBJ1-5 TRBV21-1 . ASSIPGQGGNQPQH
TRBJ1-1 TRBV10-3 . AISDAATEAF